One sample yielded the 5 T cell receptor beta chains listed below, sequenced in a study of Graves' ophthalmopathy and Graves' hyperthyroidism. Amplified TCR beta CDR3 regions were obtained using RNA transcripts as template. In the first round, RT-PCR was carried out with HTBI primers, and a multiplex PCR formed the second round. TCRdb re-derived calls from the multiplex PCR reads in MiXCR, one entry per CDR3 protein. The sample includes 1 million to 1.3 million distinct CDR3 sequences, about 36% of them seen just once. Source material: peripheral blood or thyroid tissue (not recorded which). These receptor sequences come from an adult man with Graves' hyperthyroidism.

This clonotype occurred many times. The chain uses TRBV20-1 and TRBJ2-7; D is uncertain. CDR3 length: 12 amino acids. Trimming cost V 1 base and J 0 bases, with 4 bases left between them. Germline V CDR1 and CDR2: DFQATT, SNEGSKA (reference sequence). CDR3 in amino acids: CSARVTSYEQYF. Written as DNA, the CDR3 is TGCAGTGCTAGAGTAACCTCCTACGAGCAGTACTTC.

This clonotype appeared once. A much larger clone is a single base away; this may be a read error. The CDR3 coding sequence is TGTGCCAGCAGCCCAGGGGACGGGCTGAACACTGAAGCTTTCTTT. Residues: CASSPGDGLNTEAFF. The chain links TRBV10-3 to TRBJ1-1; tentatively, D is TRBD1 (6 bases). This CDR3 region has 15 residues. V lost 10 bases and J lost 0, with 18 bases in between. Per germline, CDR1 ENHRY and CDR2 SYGVKD.

The chain couples TRBV10-3 to TRBJ1-1; D is uncertain. The germline V gene encodes CDR1 ENHRY and CDR2 SYGVKD. V shed 3 bases and J shed 0 bases, with 14 bases lying between them. The CDR3 is made up of 16 amino acids. CDR3 in amino acids: CAISDGKTGMNTEAFF. The DNA for the CDR3 is TGTGCCATCAGTGATGGCAAGACGGGGATGAACACTGAAGCTTTCTTT.

This clonotype occurred many times. The V gene is TRBV7-2, the J gene TRBJ2-5, with 7 positions matching TRBD1. The CDR3 contains 14 residues. The germline V gene has CDR1 SGHTA and CDR2 FQGNSA. V shed 5 bases, J shed 2 bases, and the junction held 5 bases outside the gene matches. CDR3 sequence: CASSRGQQQETQYF. As DNA, the CDR3 is TGTGCCAGCAGCCGGGGACAGCAACAAGAGACCCAGTACTTC.

This clonotype turned up a few times. Since a much larger clone is just one base distant, this may be a read error. This chain's CDR3 is CATGTGPYEQYF. DNA for the CDR3: TGTGCCACCGGGACAGGGCCCTACGAGCAGTACTTC. This rearrangement joins TRBV6-6 to TRBJ2-7; 9 positions match TRBD1. Per the germline V gene, CDR1 is MNHNY and CDR2 is SVGAGI (reference sequence). Unmatched junction bases numbered 3, after V lost 10 bases and J lost 2 bases. This CDR3 comprises 12 residues.